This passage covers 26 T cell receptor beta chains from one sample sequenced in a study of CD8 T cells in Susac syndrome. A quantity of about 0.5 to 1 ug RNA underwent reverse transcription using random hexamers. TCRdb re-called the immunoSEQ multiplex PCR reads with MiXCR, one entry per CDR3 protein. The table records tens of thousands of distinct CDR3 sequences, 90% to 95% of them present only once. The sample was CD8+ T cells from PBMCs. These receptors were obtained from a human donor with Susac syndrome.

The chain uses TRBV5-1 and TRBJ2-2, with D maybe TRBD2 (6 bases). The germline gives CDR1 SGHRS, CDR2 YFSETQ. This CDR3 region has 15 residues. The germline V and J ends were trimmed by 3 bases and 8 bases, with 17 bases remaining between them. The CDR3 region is CASSSPAAGRGELFF. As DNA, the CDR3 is TGCGCCAGCAGCTCTCCGGCTGCCGGGAGAGGGGAGCTGTTTTTT.

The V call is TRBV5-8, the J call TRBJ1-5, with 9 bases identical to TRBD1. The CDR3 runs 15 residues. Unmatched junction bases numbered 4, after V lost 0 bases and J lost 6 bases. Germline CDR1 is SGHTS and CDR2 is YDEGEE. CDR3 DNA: TGTGCCAGCAGCTTGGGGGACAGGGTGGGTCAGCCCCAGCATTTT. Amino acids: CASSLGDRVGQPQHF.

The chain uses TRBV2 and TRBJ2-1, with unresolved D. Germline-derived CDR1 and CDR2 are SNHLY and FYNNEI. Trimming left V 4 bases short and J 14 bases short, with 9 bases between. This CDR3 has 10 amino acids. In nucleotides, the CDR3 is TGTGCCAGCAGTGGGGCTCGTGAGTTCTTC. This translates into CASSGAREFF.

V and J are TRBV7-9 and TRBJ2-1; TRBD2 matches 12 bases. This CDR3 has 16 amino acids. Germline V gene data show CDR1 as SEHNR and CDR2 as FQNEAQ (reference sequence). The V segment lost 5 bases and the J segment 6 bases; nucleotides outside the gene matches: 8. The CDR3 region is CASSVQGLAGLNEQFF. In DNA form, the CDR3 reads TGTGCCAGCAGCGTACAAGGACTAGCGGGGCTCAATGAGCAGTTCTTC.

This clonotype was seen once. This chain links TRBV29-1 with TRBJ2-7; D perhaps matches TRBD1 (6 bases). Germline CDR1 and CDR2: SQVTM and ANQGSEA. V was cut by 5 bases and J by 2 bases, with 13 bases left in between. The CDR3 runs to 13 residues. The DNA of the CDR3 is TGCAGCGTTCGATCAGGGGCAACCTACGAGCAGTACTTC. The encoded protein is CSVRSGATYEQYF.

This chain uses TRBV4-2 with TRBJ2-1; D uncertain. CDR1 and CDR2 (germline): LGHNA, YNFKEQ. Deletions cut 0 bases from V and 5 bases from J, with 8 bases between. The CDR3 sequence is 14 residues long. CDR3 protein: CASSQDWANNEQFF. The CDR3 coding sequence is TGTGCCAGCAGCCAAGATTGGGCAAACAATGAGCAGTTCTTC.

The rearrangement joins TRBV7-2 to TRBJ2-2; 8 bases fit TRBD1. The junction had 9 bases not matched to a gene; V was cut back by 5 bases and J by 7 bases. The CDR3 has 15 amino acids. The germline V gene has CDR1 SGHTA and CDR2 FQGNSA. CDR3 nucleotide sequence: TGTGCCAGCAGCCCCCGGACAGGGCTCGGCGGGGAGCTGTTTTTT. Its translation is CASSPRTGLGGELFF.

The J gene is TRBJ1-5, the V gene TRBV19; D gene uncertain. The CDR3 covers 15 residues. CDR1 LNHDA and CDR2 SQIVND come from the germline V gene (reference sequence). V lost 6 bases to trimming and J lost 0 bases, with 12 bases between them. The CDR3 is CASSPGRYSNQPQHF. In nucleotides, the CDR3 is TGTGCCAGTAGCCCCGGACGGTATAGCAATCAGCCCCAGCATTTT.

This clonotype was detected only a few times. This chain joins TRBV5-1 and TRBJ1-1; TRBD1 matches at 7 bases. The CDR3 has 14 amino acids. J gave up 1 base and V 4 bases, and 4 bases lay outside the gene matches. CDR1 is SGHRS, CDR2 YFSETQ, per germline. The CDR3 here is CASSHGTANTEAFF. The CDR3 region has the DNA TGCGCCAGCAGCCACGGGACAGCGAACACTGAAGCTTTCTTT.

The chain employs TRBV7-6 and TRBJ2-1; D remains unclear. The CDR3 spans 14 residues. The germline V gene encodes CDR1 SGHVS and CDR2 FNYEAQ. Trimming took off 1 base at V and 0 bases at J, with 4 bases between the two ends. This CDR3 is CASSLGSSYNEQFF. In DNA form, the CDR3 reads TGTGCCAGCAGCTTAGGCAGCTCCTACAATGAGCAGTTCTTC.

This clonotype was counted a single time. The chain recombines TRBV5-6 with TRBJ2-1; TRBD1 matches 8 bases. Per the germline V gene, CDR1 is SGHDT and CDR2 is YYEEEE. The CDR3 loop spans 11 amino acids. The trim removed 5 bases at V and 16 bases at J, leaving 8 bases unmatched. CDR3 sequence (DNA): TGTGCCAGCAGAGGGACAGGTGGATATTTCTTC. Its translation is CASRGTGGYFF.

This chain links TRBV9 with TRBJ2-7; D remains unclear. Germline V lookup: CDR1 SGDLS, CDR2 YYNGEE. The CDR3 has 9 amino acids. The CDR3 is CATTGEQYF. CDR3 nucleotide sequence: TGTGCGACCACGGGCGAGCAGTACTTC. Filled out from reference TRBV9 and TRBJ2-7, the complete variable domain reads DSGVTQTPKHLITATGQRVTLRCSPRSGDLSVYWYQQSLDQGLQFLIQYYNGEERAKGNILERFSAQQFPDLHSELNLSSLELGDSALYFCATTGEQYFGPGTRLTVT.

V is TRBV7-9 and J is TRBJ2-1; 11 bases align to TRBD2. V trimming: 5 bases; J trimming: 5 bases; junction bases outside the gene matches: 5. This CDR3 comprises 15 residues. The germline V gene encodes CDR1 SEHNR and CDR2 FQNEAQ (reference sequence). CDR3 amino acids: CASSTTSGVDNEQFF. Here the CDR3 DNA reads TGTGCCAGCAGCACGACTAGCGGGGTAGACAATGAGCAGTTCTTC. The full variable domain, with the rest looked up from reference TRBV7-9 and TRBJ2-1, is DTGVSQNPRHKITKRGQNVTFRCDPISEHNRLYWYRQTLGQGPEFLTYFQNEAQLEKSRLLSDRFSAERPKGSFSTLEIQRTEQGDSAMYLCASSTTSGVDNEQFFGPGTRLTVL.

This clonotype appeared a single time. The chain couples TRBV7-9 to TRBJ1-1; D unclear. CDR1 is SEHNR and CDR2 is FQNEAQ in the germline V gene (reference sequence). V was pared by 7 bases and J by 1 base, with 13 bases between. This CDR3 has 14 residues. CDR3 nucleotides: TGTGCCAGCATCCGCCCGGGCGGGAACACTGAAGCTTTCTTT. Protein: CASIRPGGNTEAFF.

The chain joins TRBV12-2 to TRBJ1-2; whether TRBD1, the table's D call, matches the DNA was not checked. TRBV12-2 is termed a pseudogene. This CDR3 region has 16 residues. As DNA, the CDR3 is TGTGCAAGTCGCTTAGGGGGGGAGCCGGGAAACTATGGCTACACCTTC. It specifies CASRLGGEPGNYGYTF.

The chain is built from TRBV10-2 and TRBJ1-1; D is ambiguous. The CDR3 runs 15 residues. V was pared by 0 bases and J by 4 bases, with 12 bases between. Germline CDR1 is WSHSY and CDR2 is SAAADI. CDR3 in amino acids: CASSESISESTEAFF. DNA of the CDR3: TGCGCCAGCAGTGAGTCGATTTCTGAGTCCACTGAAGCTTTCTTT.

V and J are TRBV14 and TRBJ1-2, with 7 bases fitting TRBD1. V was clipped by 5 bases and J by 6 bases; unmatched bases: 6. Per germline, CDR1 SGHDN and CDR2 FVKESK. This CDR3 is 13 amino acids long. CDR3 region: CASSGEGADGYTF. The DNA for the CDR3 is TGTGCCAGCAGCGGTGAGGGGGCGGATGGCTACACCTTC.

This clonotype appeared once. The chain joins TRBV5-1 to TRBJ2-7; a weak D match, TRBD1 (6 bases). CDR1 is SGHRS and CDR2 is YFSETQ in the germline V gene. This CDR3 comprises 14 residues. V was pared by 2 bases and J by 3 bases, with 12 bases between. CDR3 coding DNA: TGCGCCAGCAGCTTATCTACAGGGCGCTACGAGCAGTACTTC. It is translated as CASSLSTGRYEQYF.

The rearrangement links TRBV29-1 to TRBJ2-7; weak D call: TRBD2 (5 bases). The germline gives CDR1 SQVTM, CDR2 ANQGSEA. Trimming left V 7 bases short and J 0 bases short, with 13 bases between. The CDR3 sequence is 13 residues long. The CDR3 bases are TGCAGCGGCATCAGCGGAAGCTCCTACGAGCAGTACTTC. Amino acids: CSGISGSSYEQYF.

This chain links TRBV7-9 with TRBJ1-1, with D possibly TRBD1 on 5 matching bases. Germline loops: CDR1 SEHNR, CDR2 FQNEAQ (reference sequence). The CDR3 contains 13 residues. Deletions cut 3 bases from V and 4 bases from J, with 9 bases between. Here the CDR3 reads CASSLSGVTEAFF. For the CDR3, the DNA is TGTGCCAGCAGCTTGTCGGGGGTCACTGAAGCTTTCTTT.

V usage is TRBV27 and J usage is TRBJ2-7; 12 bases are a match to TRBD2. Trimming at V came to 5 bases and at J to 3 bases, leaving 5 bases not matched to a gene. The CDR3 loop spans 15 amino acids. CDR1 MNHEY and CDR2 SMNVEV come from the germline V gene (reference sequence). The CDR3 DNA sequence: TGTGCCAGCAGTAAAACTAGCGGGAGGCTCTACGAGCAGTACTTC. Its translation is CASSKTSGRLYEQYF.

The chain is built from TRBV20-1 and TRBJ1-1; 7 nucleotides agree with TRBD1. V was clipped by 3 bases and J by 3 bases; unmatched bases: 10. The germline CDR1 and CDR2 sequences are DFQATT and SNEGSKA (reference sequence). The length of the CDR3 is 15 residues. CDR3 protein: CSARRGRGRDTEAFF. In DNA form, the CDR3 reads TGCAGTGCTAGGAGGGGGCGCGGTCGTGACACTGAAGCTTTCTTT.

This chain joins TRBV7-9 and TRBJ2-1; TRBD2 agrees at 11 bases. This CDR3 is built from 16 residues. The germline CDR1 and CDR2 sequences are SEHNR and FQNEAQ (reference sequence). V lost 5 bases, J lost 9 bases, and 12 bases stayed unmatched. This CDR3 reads CASSPQDSGRAGEQFF. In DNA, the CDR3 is TGTGCCAGCAGCCCTCAGGATAGCGGGAGGGCCGGTGAGCAGTTCTTC.

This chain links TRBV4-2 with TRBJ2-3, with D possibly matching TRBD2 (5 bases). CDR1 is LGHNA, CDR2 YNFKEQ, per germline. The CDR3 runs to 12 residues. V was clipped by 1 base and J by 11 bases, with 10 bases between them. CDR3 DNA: TGTGCCAGCAGCCAAGGGGAGCCCAGGCAGTATTTT. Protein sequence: CASSQGEPRQYF.

CDR3 DNA sequence: TGTGCCAGCAGTTTCGGGGCGGCGGCTGAAGCTTTCTTT. Its translation is CASSFGAAAEAFF. The V gene is TRBV27, the J gene TRBJ1-1; a weak D match, TRBD1 (5 bases). Looked up from germline, CDR1 is MNHEY and CDR2 is SMNVEV (reference sequence). V gave up 3 bases and J gave up 6 bases, with 11 bases separating them. This CDR3 is 13 amino acids long.

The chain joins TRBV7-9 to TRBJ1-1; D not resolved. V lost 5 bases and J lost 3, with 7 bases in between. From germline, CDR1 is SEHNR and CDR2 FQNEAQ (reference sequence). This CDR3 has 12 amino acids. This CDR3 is CASSPSDTEAFF. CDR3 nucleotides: TGTGCCAGCAGCCCCTCGGACACTGAAGCTTTCTTT.